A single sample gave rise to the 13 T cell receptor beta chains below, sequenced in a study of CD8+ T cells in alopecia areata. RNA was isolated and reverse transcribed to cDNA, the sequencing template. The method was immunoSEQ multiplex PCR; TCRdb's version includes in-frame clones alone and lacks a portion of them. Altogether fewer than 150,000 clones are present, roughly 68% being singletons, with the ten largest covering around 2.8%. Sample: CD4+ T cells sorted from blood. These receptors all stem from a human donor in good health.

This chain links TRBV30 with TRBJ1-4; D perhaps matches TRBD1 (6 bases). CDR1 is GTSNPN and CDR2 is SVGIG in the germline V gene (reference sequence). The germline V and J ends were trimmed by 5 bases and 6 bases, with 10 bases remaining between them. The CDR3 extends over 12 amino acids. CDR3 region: CAWAHRDEKLFF. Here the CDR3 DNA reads TGTGCCTGGGCACACAGGGATGAAAAACTGTTTTTT.

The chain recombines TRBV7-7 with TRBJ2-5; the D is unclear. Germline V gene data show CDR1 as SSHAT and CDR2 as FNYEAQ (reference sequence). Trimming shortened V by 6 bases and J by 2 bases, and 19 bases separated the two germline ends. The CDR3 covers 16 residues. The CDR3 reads CASSPGPSPPQETQYF. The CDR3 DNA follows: TGTGCCAGCAGTCCCGGGCCAAGCCCCCCACAAGAGACCCAGTACTTC.

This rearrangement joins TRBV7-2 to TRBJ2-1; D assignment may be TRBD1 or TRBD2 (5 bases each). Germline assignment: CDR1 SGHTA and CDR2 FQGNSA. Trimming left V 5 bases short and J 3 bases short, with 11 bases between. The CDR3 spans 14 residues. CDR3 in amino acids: CASSPAGGYNEQFF. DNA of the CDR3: TGTGCCAGCAGCCCCGCTGGGGGCTACAATGAGCAGTTCTTC.

The CDR3 region is CASSTPGTMNTGELFF. CDR3 DNA sequence: TGTGCCAGTAGTACGCCCGGGACAATGAACACCGGGGAGCTGTTTTTT. The chain recombines TRBV19 with TRBJ2-2; D possibly corresponds to TRBD1 (6 bases). The V gene lost 4 bases and the J gene lost 1 base, with 13 bases spanning the gap. The length of the CDR3 is 16 residues. Germline V gene sequence: CDR1 LNHDA, CDR2 SQIVND (reference sequence). The complete variable domain, with remaining parts taken from reference TRBV19 and TRBJ2-2, reads DGGITQSPKYLFRKEGQNVTLSCEQNLNHDAMYWYRQDPGQGLRLIYYSQIVNDFQKGDIAEGYSVSREKKESFPLTVTSAQKNPTAFYLCASSTPGTMNTGELFFGEGSRLTVL.

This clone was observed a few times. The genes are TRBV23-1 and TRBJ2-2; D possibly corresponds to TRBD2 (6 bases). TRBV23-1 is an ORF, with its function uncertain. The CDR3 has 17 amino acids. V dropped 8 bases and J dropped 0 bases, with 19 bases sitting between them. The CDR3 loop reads CASRRESNLSNTGELFF. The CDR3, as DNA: TGCGCCAGCCGACGGGAGAGCAACCTCTCGAACACCGGGGAGCTGTTTTTT.

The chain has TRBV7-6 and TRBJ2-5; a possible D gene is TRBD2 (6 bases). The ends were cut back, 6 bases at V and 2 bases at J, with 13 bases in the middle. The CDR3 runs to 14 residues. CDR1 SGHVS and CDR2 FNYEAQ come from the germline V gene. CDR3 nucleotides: TGTGCCAGCAGTCCCGGGACTCTTCAAGAGACCCAGTACTTC. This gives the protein CASSPGTLQETQYF.

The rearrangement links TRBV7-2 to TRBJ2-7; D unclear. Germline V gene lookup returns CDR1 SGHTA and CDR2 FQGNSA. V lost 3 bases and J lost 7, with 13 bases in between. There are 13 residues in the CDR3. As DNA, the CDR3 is TGTGCCAGCAGCTTTCAGAACCTGGAAGAGCAGTACTTC. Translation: CASSFQNLEEQYF.

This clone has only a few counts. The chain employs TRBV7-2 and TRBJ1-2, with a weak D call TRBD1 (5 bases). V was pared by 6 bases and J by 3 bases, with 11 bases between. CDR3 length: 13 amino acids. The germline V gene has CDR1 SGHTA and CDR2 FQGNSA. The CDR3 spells CASSVTVYYGYTF. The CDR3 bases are TGTGCCAGCAGTGTGACAGTCTACTATGGCTACACCTTC.

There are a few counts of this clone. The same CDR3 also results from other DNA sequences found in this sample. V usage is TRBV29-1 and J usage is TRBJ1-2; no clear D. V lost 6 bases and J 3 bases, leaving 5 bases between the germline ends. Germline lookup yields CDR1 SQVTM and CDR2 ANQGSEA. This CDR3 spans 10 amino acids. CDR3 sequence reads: CSVADYGYTF. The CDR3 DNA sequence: TGCAGCGTAGCGGACTATGGCTACACCTTC.

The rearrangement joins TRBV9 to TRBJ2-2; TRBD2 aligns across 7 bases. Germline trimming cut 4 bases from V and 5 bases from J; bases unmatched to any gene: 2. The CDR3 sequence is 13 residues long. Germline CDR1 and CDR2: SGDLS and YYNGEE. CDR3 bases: TGTGCCAGCAGCTCGCGGGGGACCGGGGAGCTGTTTTTT. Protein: CASSSRGTGELFF.

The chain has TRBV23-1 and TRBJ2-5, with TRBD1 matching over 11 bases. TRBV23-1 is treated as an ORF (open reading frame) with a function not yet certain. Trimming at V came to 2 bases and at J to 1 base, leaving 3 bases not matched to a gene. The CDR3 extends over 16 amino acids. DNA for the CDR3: TGCGCCAGCAGTCAAGGGACAGGGGGTTTCCAAGAGACCCAGTACTTC. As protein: CASSQGTGGFQETQYF.

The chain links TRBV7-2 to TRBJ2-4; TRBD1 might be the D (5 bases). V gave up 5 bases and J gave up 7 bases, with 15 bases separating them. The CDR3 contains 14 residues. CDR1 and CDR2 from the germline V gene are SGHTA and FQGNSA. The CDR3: CASSPFGQGNIQYF. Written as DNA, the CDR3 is TGTGCCAGCAGCCCCTTCGGGCAGGGCAACATTCAGTACTTC. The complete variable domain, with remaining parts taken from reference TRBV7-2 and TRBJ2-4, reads GAGVSQSPSNKVTEKGKDVELRCDPISGHTALYWYRQSLGQGLEFLIYFQGNSAPDKSGLPSDRFSAERTGGSVSTLTIQRTQQEDSAVYLCASSPFGQGNIQYFGAGTRLSVL.

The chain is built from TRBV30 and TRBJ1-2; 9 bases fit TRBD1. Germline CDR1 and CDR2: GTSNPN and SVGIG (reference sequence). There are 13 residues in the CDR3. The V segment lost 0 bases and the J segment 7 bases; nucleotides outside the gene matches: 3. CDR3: CAWSVGDRAGYTF. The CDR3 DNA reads TGTGCCTGGAGTGTAGGGGACAGGGCTGGCTACACCTTC.